The 11 T cell receptor beta chains reported below all come from one sample, sequenced in a study of shared clonotypes between healthy human individuals. Data came from immunoSEQ multiplex PCR; TCRdb stores just in-frame clones and leaves some out. This table has 300,000 to 400,000 clones, about nine tenths appearing once. Sequencing was performed on memory CD8+ T cells sorted from blood. This sample's subset: CD45RO+ cells pooled with CCR7-negative TemRA cells. The receptors stem from a man aged 18 to 30 in good health.

This clone was recorded only once. The rearrangement links TRBV27 to TRBJ2-7; D unresolved. Germline V gene sequence: CDR1 MNHEY, CDR2 SMNVEV (reference sequence). This CDR3 has 14 amino acids. V lost 2 bases and J 5 bases, leaving 13 bases between the germline ends. The CDR3 sequence is CASSLAGSPNEQYF. The CDR3 DNA sequence: TGTGCCAGCAGTTTAGCCGGCAGTCCCAACGAGCAGTACTTC.

The chain uses TRBV5-5 and TRBJ1-6, with D unclear. The V end was cut by 0 bases, the J end by 7 bases, with 14 bases between. The CDR3 has 16 residues. CDR1 is SGHKS, CDR2 YYEKEE, per germline (reference sequence). CDR3 in amino acids: CASSLASGVRNSPLHF. The CDR3 DNA reads as TGTGCCAGCAGCTTGGCCTCCGGGGTTCGCAATTCACCCCTCCACTTT.

This clone was recorded once. The chain is built from TRBV11-2 and TRBJ2-5; D is perhaps TRBD1 (5 bases). The V gene's germline CDR1 is SGHAT and CDR2 FQNNGV. V was shortened by 7 bases and J by 5 bases, with 17 bases between the two germline ends. This CDR3 comprises 14 residues. The CDR3 bases are TGTGCCAGCACCCTCCCAGGGTTTGGGGAGACCCAGTACTTC. Translated: CASTLPGFGETQYF.

In this sample, this clone turned up a few times. The rearrangement links TRBV4-3 to TRBJ2-1, with 7 nucleotides matching TRBD2. The CDR3 sequence is 17 residues long. Germline V gene lookup returns CDR1 LGHNA and CDR2 YSLEER. The J segment lost 2 bases and the V segment lost 0 bases, leaving 7 bases of the junction unmatched. CDR3 DNA sequence: TGCGCCAGCAGCCAAGAGGAGGCTAGCGGAGCCTACAATGAGCAGTTCTTC. Its protein is CASSQEEASGAYNEQFF.

The CDR3 DNA reads TGCGCCAGCAGCCCTAGCATCGCCGGGGAGCTGTTTTTT. Its translation: CASSPSIAGELFF. The chain carries TRBV4-1 and TRBJ2-2; tentative D call: TRBD2 (5 bases). This CDR3 has 13 residues. V was clipped by 4 bases and J by 6 bases, with 9 bases between them. CDR1 is MGHRA, CDR2 YSYEKL, per germline.

This clone was seen many times. Distinct nucleotide sequences in the sample also encode this CDR3. Written as DNA, the CDR3 is TGCGCCAGCAGCTTGTCCAGCTCCTACGAGCAGTACTTC. It encodes CASSLSSSYEQYF. The chain has TRBV5-1 and TRBJ2-7, with no clear D. V was cut by 1 base and J by 0 bases, with 5 bases left in between. Per the germline V gene, CDR1 is SGHRS and CDR2 is YFSETQ. The CDR3 loop spans 13 amino acids.

The rearrangement links TRBV7-3 to TRBJ2-7; no clear D. The CDR3 loop spans 14 amino acids. V lost 1 base and J lost 5, with 12 bases in between. Per germline, CDR1 SGHTA and CDR2 FQGTGA. CDR3: CASSLIGNTDEQYF. CDR3 DNA: TGTGCCAGCAGCTTAATCGGTAACACCGACGAGCAGTACTTC.

This rearrangement joins TRBV4-1 to TRBJ2-7, with a possible D match to TRBD1 (5 bases). The V end lost 5 bases, the J end lost 4 bases, and 9 bases lay between the germline ends. Germline lookup yields CDR1 MGHRA and CDR2 YSYEKL. This CDR3 has 12 residues. The DNA for the CDR3 is TGCGCCAGCAGCGGACATCTATACGAGCAGTACTTC. Its protein is CASSGHLYEQYF.

The chain combines TRBV30 with TRBJ1-4; maybe TRBD1 (5 bases). Germline V CDR1 and CDR2: GTSNPN, SVGIG (reference sequence). The CDR3 totals 15 residues. V lost 1 base and J lost 6, with 15 bases in between. CDR3 sequence: CAWSGAGIGYEKLFF. DNA for the CDR3: TGTGCCTGGAGTGGGGCAGGGATTGGATATGAAAAACTGTTTTTT.

The chain is built from TRBV28 and TRBJ2-7; tentative D call: TRBD1 (5 bases). CDR1 MDHEN and CDR2 SYDVKM come from the germline V gene. The V end lost 8 bases, the J end lost 5 bases, and 19 bases lay between the germline ends. The CDR3 extends over 14 amino acids. CDR3 coding DNA: TGTGCCAGCTTCCGCGACAGTACTCCTAACGAGCAGTACTTC. Translation: CASFRDSTPNEQYF.

V is TRBV5-1 and J is TRBJ1-3, with 8 bases that match TRBD1. Trimming cost V 4 bases and J 1 base; bases outside gene matches: 4. This CDR3 is built from 15 residues. Per germline, CDR1 SGHRS and CDR2 YFSETQ. The CDR3 region has the DNA TGCGCCAGCAGCGACAGGGGCGATTCTGGAAACACCATATATTTT. It is translated as CASSDRGDSGNTIYF.